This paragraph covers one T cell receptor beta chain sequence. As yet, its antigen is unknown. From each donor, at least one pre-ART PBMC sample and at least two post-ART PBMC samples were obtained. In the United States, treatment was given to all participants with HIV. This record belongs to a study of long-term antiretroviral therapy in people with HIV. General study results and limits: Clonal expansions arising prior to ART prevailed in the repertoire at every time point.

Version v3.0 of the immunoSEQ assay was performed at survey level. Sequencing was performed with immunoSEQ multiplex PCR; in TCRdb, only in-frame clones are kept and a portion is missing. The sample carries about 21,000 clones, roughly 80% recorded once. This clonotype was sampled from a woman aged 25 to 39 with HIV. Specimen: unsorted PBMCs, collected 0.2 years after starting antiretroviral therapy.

The CDR3 loop is CASSLVGQATEAFF. Here the CDR3 DNA reads TGTGCCAGCAGCTTAGTCGGACAGGCCACTGAAGCTTTCTTT. The chain uses TRBV7-2 and TRBJ1-1; 7 bases fit TRBD1. Per the germline V gene, CDR1 is SGHTA and CDR2 is FQGNSA. The CDR3 totals 14 residues. V lost 1 base, J lost 4 bases, and 3 bases stayed unmatched. Combining the CDR3 with reference TRBV7-2 and TRBJ1-1 gives the whole variable domain GAGVSQSPSNKVTEKGKDVELRCDPISGHTALYWYRQSLGQGLEFLIYFQGNSAPDKSGLPSDRFSAERTGGSVSTLTIQRTQQEDSAVYLCASSLVGQATEAFFGQGTRLTVV.